The 4 T cell receptor beta chains in this list originate from one sample, sequenced in a study of monozygotic twins with inflammatory bowel disease. TCRdb re-analyzed the 5' RACE reads; it lists each CDR3 protein once, without DNA. The sample totals over 150,000 distinct CDR3 sequences. The sample taken for sequencing was blood. All receptors come from a human donor with ulcerative colitis or Crohn's disease, or a healthy co-twin of an affected twin (not recorded which).

The rearrangement uses TRBV5-1 and TRBJ2-5. From germline, CDR1 is SGHRS and CDR2 YFSETQ. The CDR3 contains 14 residues. The CDR3 loop is CASSLGRAEETQYF.

The chain carries TRBV18 and TRBJ2-3; TCRdb reports TRBD2, a call that lacks DNA to check it against. Germline lookup yields CDR1 KGHSH and CDR2 LQKENI. There are 16 residues in the CDR3. CDR3 residues: CASSPRLAGGLDTQYF.

The gene calls are TRBV3-1 and TRBJ2-1; TCRdb gives TRBD2 as the D gene, but with no DNA this cannot be confirmed. This CDR3 comprises 19 residues. Germline lookup yields CDR1 LGHDT and CDR2 YNNKEL (reference sequence). The CDR3 region is CASSQVPAGGSSSYNEQFF.

The chain recombines TRBV6-5 with TRBJ1-3; TCRdb lists TRBD1, though no DNA is available to test this call. CDR3 length equals 15 residues. From germline, CDR1 is MNHEY and CDR2 SVGAGI. The CDR3 loop is CASSYSGTHGNTIYF.